This is a list of T cell receptor beta chains from one sample in a study of T cell changes during pregnancy in multiple sclerosis. TCRdb's table, derived via immunoSEQ multiplex PCR, lists solely in-frame clones and lacks some. The table includes tens of thousands of clones, roughly nine tenths detected once. This specimen consisted of CD4+ T cells from peripheral blood mononuclear cells, obtained after pregnancy. These receptors all stem from a female donor with multiple sclerosis, enrolled in a pregnancy study. Each CDR3 is given with its conserved first and last residue. Each record gives: clone size, D gene, J gene, CDR3 length, V gene, CDR3 protein, CDR3 DNA. A D gene is named only where the DNA matches it firmly. Not every row has a clone size; where given, it reads once, few, many or a size class.

>-|TRBD1|TRBJ2-1|16|TRBV10-2
CASSDSGQGTYNEQFF
TGCGCCAGCAGTGACTCAGGACAGGGAACCTACAATGAGCAGTTCTTC
>-|-|TRBJ1-2|17|TRBV5-1
CASSLNIVSTGSYGYTF
TGCGCCAGCAGCTTGAACATAGTATCGACGGGAAGCTATGGCTACACCTTC
>-|TRBD2|TRBJ2-3|17|TRBV11-3
CASSLGTDTSGRDTQYF
TGTGCCAGCAGCTTAGGGACAGATACTAGCGGGAGAGATACGCAGTATTTT
>-|-|TRBJ2-5|16|TRBV7-6
CASSLGAHRAGETQYF
TGTGCCAGCAGCTTAGGGGCACACAGGGCCGGGGAGACCCAGTACTTC
>few|TRBD2|TRBJ2-7|14|TRBV28
CASSYGLAGHEQYF
TGTGCCAGCAGTTATGGACTAGCGGGTCACGAGCAGTACTTC
>-|TRBD2|TRBJ2-7|14|TRBV2
CASSAGGRPWEQYF
TGTGCCAGCAGTGCTGGCGGGAGGCCCTGGGAGCAGTACTTC
>-|-|TRBJ2-7|17|TRBV28
CASSQRPGLRALYEQYF
TGTGCCAGCAGTCAAAGGCCGGGTCTCAGGGCACTCTACGAGCAGTACTTC
>-|-|TRBJ1-1|15|TRBV6-5
CASNINRNTNTEAFF
TGTGCCAGCAATATCAACAGGAATACGAACACTGAAGCTTTCTTT
>-|-|TRBJ1-1|13|TRBV6-1
CASSRAALIEAFF
TGTGCCAGCTCGAGGGCCGCCCTAATAGAAGCTTTCTTT
>few|TRBD1|TRBJ2-5|15|TRBV6-6
CASSEDRGGGETQYF
TGTGCCAGCAGTGAGGACAGGGGTGGTGGGGAGACCCAGTACTTC
>-|-|TRBJ2-2|13|TRBV2
CANLKNRGGELFF
TGTGCCAACCTTAAGAACCGAGGCGGGGAGCTGTTTTTT
>-|-|TRBJ2-7|15|TRBV7-2
CASSLSVGGVGEQYF
TGTGCCAGCAGCTTATCGGTCGGGGGAGTGGGGGAGCAGTACTTC
>-|-|TRBJ2-5|15|TRBV6-5
CASSYSPDSQETQYF
TGTGCCAGCAGTTACTCCCCGGACAGCCAAGAGACCCAGTACTTC
>-|TRBD1|TRBJ1-3|18|TRBV5-4
CASSRESSRDRVGNTIYF
TGTGCCAGCAGCCGCGAGAGTTCCCGGGACAGGGTCGGAAACACCATATATTTT
>-|-|TRBJ1-2|15|TRBV2
CASSEEANPNYGYTF
TGTGCCAGCAGTGAGGAGGCAAACCCTAACTATGGCTACACCTTC
>-|-|TRBJ2-2|15|TRBV2
CASSGGQRNTGELFF
TGTGCCAGCAGTGGAGGGCAGAGGAACACCGGGGAGCTGTTTTTT
>-|-|TRBJ1-2|10|TRBV20-1
CSLRENGYTF
TGCAGCCTTAGAGAGAATGGCTACACCTTC
>once|TRBD1|TRBJ2-1|15|TRBV19
CASRQGAAYYNEQFF
TGTGCCAGTCGCCAGGGGGCGGCGTACTACAATGAGCAGTTCTTC
>-|TRBD2|TRBJ2-1|13|TRBV2
CASTGTRFDEQFF
TGTGCCAGCACCGGGACTAGATTCGATGAGCAGTTCTTC
>-|TRBD1|TRBJ2-3|15|TRBV29-1
CSVQTGTANTDTQYF
TGCAGCGTTCAAACCGGGACAGCCAACACAGATACGCAGTATTTT
>-|-|TRBJ2-6|15|TRBV9
CASSVEGGWANVLTF
TGTGCCAGCAGCGTTGAGGGTGGCTGGGCCAACGTCCTGACTTTC
>-|-|TRBJ1-4|17|TRBV4-3
CASSRGHAQGANEKLFF
TGCGCCAGCAGCCGGGGACACGCCCAAGGAGCTAATGAAAAACTGTTTTTT
>-|-|TRBJ1-1|14|TRBV18
CASSPYGQVTEAFF
TGTGCCAGCTCACCATACGGCCAGGTCACTGAAGCTTTCTTT
>-|TRBD1|TRBJ2-2|18|TRBV7-3
CASSLEPGQGLFRGELFF
TGTGCCAGCAGCTTAGAGCCGGGACAGGGACTATTTAGGGGGGAGCTGTTTTTT
>-|TRBD1|TRBJ1-4|16|TRBV6-5
CASSYSGGRTNEKLFF
TGTGCCAGCAGTTACTCAGGGGGCAGGACTAATGAAAAACTGTTTTTT
>-|TRBD1|TRBJ2-7|13|TRBV28
CASSGQGAYEQYF
TGTGCCAGCAGCGGACAGGGGGCCTACGAGCAGTACTTC
>-|-|TRBJ2-1|16|TRBV9
CASSVGSGVTYNEQFF
TGTGCCAGCAGCGTAGGGTCGGGAGTGACCTACAATGAGCAGTTCTTC
>-|-|TRBJ1-2|14|TRBV7-9
CASSNTGTGYGYTF
TGTGCCAGCAGCAATACAGGGACCGGCTATGGCTACACCTTC
>-|TRBD1|TRBJ2-2|16|TRBV7-6
CASSLIDRVGTGELFF
TGTGCCAGCAGCTTGATAGACAGGGTTGGAACCGGGGAGCTGTTTTTT
>-|-|TRBJ2-3|14|TRBV19
CASHDEFQGDTQYF
TGTGCCAGTCATGACGAATTTCAGGGGGATACGCAGTATTTT
>few|TRBD1|TRBJ2-5|14|TRBV30
CAWSPTGRQETQYF
TGTGCCTGGAGTCCGACAGGGCGTCAAGAGACCCAGTACTTC
>-|TRBD2|TRBJ2-7|17|TRBV4-3
CASSQGVVGSGTYEQYF
TGCGCCAGCAGCCAAGGGGTTGTTGGTAGCGGGACCTACGAGCAGTACTTC
>-|-|TRBJ2-1|15|TRBV9
CASSVVGAAYNEQFF
TGTGCCAGCAGCGTAGTGGGGGCTGCCTACAATGAGCAGTTCTTC
>-|TRBD2|TRBJ2-7|16|TRBV2
CASRDLGLEVSYEQYF
TGTGCCAGCAGGGATCTGGGACTAGAGGTCTCCTACGAGCAGTACTTC
>once|-|TRBJ2-3|15|TRBV7-6
CASSLARTSTDTQYF
TGTGCCAGCAGCTTAGCGAGAACTAGCACAGATACGCAGTATTTT
>-|TRBD1|TRBJ1-1|15|TRBV28
CASSLSGQGFRAAFF
TGTGCCAGCAGTTTATCGGGACAGGGGTTTAGGGCGGCTTTCTTT
>once|-|TRBJ1-1|14|TRBV11-2
CASSPSRGNTEAFF
TGTGCCAGCAGCCCATCCAGGGGAAACACTGAAGCTTTCTTT
>-|TRBD2|TRBJ2-1|15|TRBV27
CASSLRLAEYNEQFF
TGTGCCAGCAGTTTACGACTAGCGGAATACAATGAGCAGTTCTTC
>-|TRBD1|TRBJ2-5|14|TRBV10-3
CAISLQGGLETQYF
TGTGCCATCAGTTTACAGGGGGGTTTGGAGACCCAGTACTTC
>-|TRBD1|TRBJ2-6|17|TRBV30
CAWEKPGQGAGANVLTF
TGTGCCTGGGAAAAGCCGGGACAGGGGGCTGGGGCCAACGTCCTGACTTTC
>-|TRBD1|TRBJ2-7|16|TRBV30
CAWTIKGQGSSYEQYF
TGTGCCTGGACTATAAAGGGACAGGGGTCCTCCTACGAGCAGTACTTC
>-|TRBD1|TRBJ2-7|17|TRBV27
CASSPYRDRGNQHEQYF
TGTGCCAGCAGTCCCTACCGGGACAGGGGAAACCAGCACGAGCAGTACTTC